This is a list of T cell receptor beta chains from one sample in a study of neurological immune-mediated disorders. One entry per CDR3 protein results from TCRdb running MiXCR on the 5' RACE reads. The sample has tens of thousands of distinct CDR3 sequences, roughly 4.9% seen once; the top ten hold 2.2%. Sequencing was performed on PBMCs. Source of these receptors: a woman aged 70-85 years with multiple sclerosis. Each CDR3 is given without its conserved first and last residue. Size is stated for part of the rows, as once, few or many counts, or as a class when the clone is expanded.

J gene: TRBJ1-5
V gene: TRBV12-3/TRBV12-4
clone size: .
CDR3 protein: ASSPGGGNQPQH

J gene: TRBJ2-2
V gene: TRBV24-1
clone size: many
CDR3 protein: ATQGGTGELF

J gene: TRBJ2-2
V gene: TRBV5-1
clone size: .
CDR3 protein: ASSLDLADTGELF

J gene: TRBJ2-5
V gene: TRBV20-1
clone size: .
CDR3 protein: SARPLGWRIETQY

J gene: TRBJ1-1
V gene: TRBV6-2/TRBV6-3
clone size: .
CDR3 protein: ASRSRTGGQTEAF

J gene: TRBJ2-3
V gene: TRBV14
clone size: many
CDR3 protein: ASSPGPFSTDTQY

J gene: TRBJ2-1
V gene: TRBV4-1
clone size: many
CDR3 protein: ASSRPGGTYNEQF

J gene: TRBJ2-3
V gene: TRBV2
clone size: many
CDR3 protein: ASSEALAPDTQY

J gene: TRBJ2-7
V gene: TRBV5-1
clone size: many
CDR3 protein: ASSLAELAGGYYEQY

J gene: TRBJ1-2
V gene: TRBV7-2
clone size: many
CDR3 protein: ASSSQPGPEENT

J gene: TRBJ1-5
V gene: TRBV20-1
clone size: many
CDR3 protein: SARGTGPVNQPQH

J gene: TRBJ1-1
V gene: TRBV10-2
clone size: .
CDR3 protein: ASRQALNTEAF

J gene: TRBJ2-7
V gene: TRBV7-6
clone size: many
CDR3 protein: ASSFGTGGYEQY

J gene: TRBJ2-1
V gene: TRBV4-1
clone size: many
CDR3 protein: ASSQILAFGEQF

J gene: TRBJ2-3
V gene: TRBV27
clone size: few
CDR3 protein: ASSPQGLAISSTDTQY

J gene: TRBJ2-6
V gene: TRBV4-3
clone size: many
CDR3 protein: ASSGRTMIFSGANVLT

J gene: TRBJ2-6
V gene: TRBV20-1
clone size: many
CDR3 protein: SARDENRGANVLT

J gene: TRBJ2-2
V gene: TRBV7-2
clone size: many
CDR3 protein: ASSPRREVVGELF

J gene: TRBJ2-3
V gene: TRBV7-2
clone size: many
CDR3 protein: ASTVPGDSTDTQY

J gene: TRBJ2-1
V gene: TRBV7-2
clone size: many
CDR3 protein: ASSSDADRGGNEQF

J gene: TRBJ1-1
V gene: TRBV4-1
clone size: many
CDR3 protein: ASSQMGQKYTEAF

J gene: TRBJ2-3
V gene: TRBV10-3
clone size: many
CDR3 protein: AIRGDSRLAGPGDTQY

J gene: TRBJ1-5
V gene: TRBV12-3/TRBV12-4
clone size: .
CDR3 protein: ASSFKDWGYSNQPQH

J gene: TRBJ1-1
V gene: TRBV5-8
clone size: .
CDR3 protein: ASSLGWYRGNTEAF

J gene: TRBJ2-7
V gene: TRBV7-2
clone size: many
CDR3 protein: ASSLGRDLDLYEQY

J gene: TRBJ2-4
V gene: TRBV3-1
clone size: many
CDR3 protein: ASSQGGIKNIQY

J gene: TRBJ2-5
V gene: TRBV5-1
clone size: many
CDR3 protein: ASSSGRDGETQY

J gene: TRBJ2-1
V gene: TRBV5-1
clone size: .
CDR3 protein: ASSLLAGASNEQF

J gene: TRBJ1-4
V gene: TRBV20-1
clone size: many
CDR3 protein: SALPNLRQGAGSEKLF